The source of this T cell receptor beta chain is a study of cytomegalovirus exposure and HLA in healthy donors. Researchers ran the PCR with 60 Vbeta and 13 Jbeta primers. The method was immunoSEQ multiplex PCR; TCRdb's version includes in-frame clones alone and lacks a portion of them. The data contain some 170,000 clones, approximately 81% of them singletons. The sequencing sample was made of PBMCs. This TCR came from a woman aged 30 to 39 in good health and CMV-seronegative.

This chain's CDR3 is CASSPLAGSSYEQYF. In nucleotides, the CDR3 is TGCGCCAGCAGCCCCCTAGCGGGGAGCTCCTACGAGCAGTACTTC. The rearrangement links TRBV4-1 to TRBJ2-7; TRBD2 aligns across 9 bases. The CDR3 has 15 amino acids. The ends lost 4 bases at V and 0 bases at J; junction bases unmatched: 4. CDR1 and CDR2 (germline): MGHRA, YSYEKL.